Shown below are 12 T cell receptor beta chains from a single sample sequenced in a study of cytomegalovirus exposure and HLA in healthy donors. The PCR used 60 Vbeta and 13 Jbeta primers. Clones were read by immunoSEQ multiplex PCR, and TCRdb kept only the in-frame ones, dropping some. The table shows approximately 100,000 clones, with 10% occurring only once. The specimen was PBMCs. The receptors here all came from a man between 40 and 49 years old in good health and CMV-seropositive.

This clone occurred a few times. This chain links TRBV7-2 with TRBJ1-1, with a possible D match to TRBD1 (5 bases). This CDR3 spans 13 amino acids. The V gene lost 4 bases and the J gene lost 1 base, with 7 bases spanning the gap. Germline V lookup: CDR1 SGHTA, CDR2 FQGNSA. The CDR3 protein is CASSYQGNTEAFF. CDR3 coding DNA: TGTGCCAGCAGCTATCAGGGGAACACTGAAGCTTTCTTT.

This clone was seen only once. V is TRBV27 and J is TRBJ2-7; 7 bases agree with TRBD2. Unmatched junction bases numbered 11, after V lost 9 bases and J lost 3 bases. CDR1 and CDR2 (germline): MNHEY, SMNVEV (reference sequence). This CDR3 region has 14 residues. The CDR3 DNA reads TGTGCCAGTAGGGGACGGCTAGCGGACTACGAGCAGTACTTC. Its protein product is CASRGRLADYEQYF.

With respect to this clone: The same CDR3 arises from other DNA sequences in this sample as well. CDR3 in amino acids: CASSQEAAREETQYF. The CDR3 region has the DNA TGTGCCAGCAGCCAAGAGGCGGCGAGGGAAGAGACCCAGTACTTC. The chain joins TRBV4-2 to TRBJ2-5; perhaps TRBD2 as D (5 bases). CDR3 length equals 15 residues. Germline CDR1 reads LGHNA; CDR2 reads YNFKEQ. Trimming left V 0 bases short and J 3 bases short, with 11 bases between.

The chain has TRBV7-3 and TRBJ2-2; maybe TRBD2 (5 bases). The CDR3 extends over 15 amino acids. Trimming took off 5 bases at V and 0 bases at J, with 10 bases between the two ends. Germline V gene lookup returns CDR1 SGHTA and CDR2 FQGTGA. The CDR3 DNA reads TGTGCCAGCAGCCTCTTCGGGGCGAACACCGGGGAGCTGTTTTTT. Amino acid sequence: CASSLFGANTGELFF. The full variable domain, with the rest looked up from reference TRBV7-3 and TRBJ2-2, is GAGVSQTPSNKVTEKGKYVELRCDPISGHTALYWYRQSLGQGPEFLIYFQGTGAADDSGLPNDRFFAVRPEGSVSTLKIQRTERGDSAVYLCASSLFGANTGELFFGEGSRLTVL.

Only a few counts were recorded for this clone. The V gene is TRBV10-3, the J gene TRBJ2-2; TRBD2 agrees at 7 bases. V dropped 8 bases and J dropped 5; count of bases not matched to a gene: 8. The CDR3 is 14 amino acids. Germline-derived CDR1 and CDR2 are ENHRY and SYGVKD. This chain's CDR3 is CAIFAGERTGELFF. The DNA for the CDR3 is TGTGCCATCTTTGCGGGAGAGAGAACCGGGGAGCTGTTTTTT.

As for this clone: The sample has other DNA sequences that encode this CDR3 too. The V call is TRBV5-6, the J call TRBJ2-1, with D perhaps matching TRBD1 (5 bases). In germline, CDR1 is SGHDT, CDR2 YYEEEE. Trimming shortened V by 0 bases and J by 7 bases, and 5 bases separated the two germline ends. The CDR3 totals 12 residues. CDR3: CASSLGQNEQFF. The CDR3 bases are TGTGCCAGCAGCTTGGGACAGAATGAGCAGTTCTTC.

This clone was recorded a few times. The chain's CDR3 is CASSGDSLNTEAFF. CDR3 bases: TGCGCCAGCAGCGGGGACAGCTTGAACACTGAAGCTTTCTTT. The rearrangement uses TRBV5-1 and TRBJ1-1; 7 bases match TRBD1. The CDR3 is 14 residues long. With V trimmed by 4 bases and J by 0 bases, 3 bases remained unmatched. Per the germline V gene, CDR1 is SGHRS and CDR2 is YFSETQ.

The V call is TRBV29-1, the J call TRBJ2-1; 7 positions agree with TRBD2. The V gene end was trimmed by 6 bases and the J gene end by 9 bases; junction bases not matched to a gene: 8. The CDR3 is 12 amino acids. From germline, CDR1 is SQVTM and CDR2 ANQGSEA. CDR3 region: CSVAGGTIEQFF. The CDR3 DNA sequence: TGCAGCGTCGCCGGGGGGACGATTGAGCAGTTCTTC.

This clone has only a few counts. The V and J genes are TRBV14 and TRBJ2-1, with a weak D call TRBD2 (6 bases). Germline CDR1 and CDR2: SGHDN and FVKESK. The CDR3 spans 16 residues. V was trimmed by 4 bases and J by 0 bases, leaving 13 bases between them. CDR3 DNA: TGTGCCAGCAGCCCGGGACTGACCAGCTCCTACAATGAGCAGTTCTTC. Protein sequence: CASSPGLTSSYNEQFF.

The chain links TRBV21-1 to TRBJ2-6; the D call in the table, TRBD2, was not verified against the DNA. TRBV21-1 is an annotated pseudogene. The CDR3 totals 17 residues. The CDR3 DNA follows: TGTGCCAGCAGCAAAGGGGGACTGCCCTCTGGGGCCAACGTCCTGACTTTC. Translated, it gives CASSKGGLPSGANVLTF.

This clone was seen more than once but under ten times. J is TRBJ2-3 and V is TRBV15; 11 nucleotides agree with TRBD2. The CDR3 runs 19 residues. Germline V gives CDR1 LNHNV, CDR2 YYDKDF (reference sequence). V lost 6 bases and J lost 3; bases outside the gene matches: 17. The CDR3 spells CATRGQTSGRRGGTDTQYF. The CDR3 DNA follows: TGTGCCACCAGGGGTCAAACTAGCGGGAGACGCGGGGGAACAGATACGCAGTATTTT.

The rearrangement joins TRBV14 to TRBJ1-2; 8 nucleotides line up with TRBD1. The CDR3 consists of 15 residues. CDR1 and CDR2 from the germline V gene are SGHDN and FVKESK. V lost 4 bases, J lost 3 bases, and 7 bases stayed unmatched. The CDR3: CASSRGQGGDYGYTF. In DNA form, the CDR3 reads TGTGCCAGCAGCCGAGGACAGGGAGGGGACTATGGCTACACCTTC.